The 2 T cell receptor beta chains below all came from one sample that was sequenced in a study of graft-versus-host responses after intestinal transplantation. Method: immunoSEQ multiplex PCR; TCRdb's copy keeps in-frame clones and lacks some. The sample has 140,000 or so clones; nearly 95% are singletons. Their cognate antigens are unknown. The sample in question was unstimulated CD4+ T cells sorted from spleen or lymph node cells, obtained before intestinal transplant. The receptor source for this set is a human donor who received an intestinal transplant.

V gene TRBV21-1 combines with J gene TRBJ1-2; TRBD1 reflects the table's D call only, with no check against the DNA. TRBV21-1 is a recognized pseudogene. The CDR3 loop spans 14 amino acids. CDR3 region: CASSKADRDYGYTF. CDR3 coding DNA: TGTGCCAGCAGCAAAGCCGACAGGGACTATGGCTACACCTTC.

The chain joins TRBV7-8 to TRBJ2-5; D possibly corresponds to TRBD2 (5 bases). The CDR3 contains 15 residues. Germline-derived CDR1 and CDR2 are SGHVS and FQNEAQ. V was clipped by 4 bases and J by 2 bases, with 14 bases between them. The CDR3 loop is CASSSTSIAQETQYF. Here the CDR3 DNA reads TGTGCCAGCAGCTCCACTAGTATTGCGCAAGAGACCCAGTACTTC.